This TCR beta chain is drawn from a study of regulatory T cells in long-lasting Graves disease. Time point defined: newly diagnosed GD, antithyroid drugs for less than 3 months. Preparation of the TCR library used RNA extracted from PBMCs. The CDR3 is 14 amino acids. CDR1 is SSHAT and CDR2 is FNYEAQ in the germline V gene (reference sequence). To make TCR beta libraries, researchers used iRepertoire HTBI primers and Arm-PCR of CDR3 regions. One entry per CDR3 protein, called by TCRdb with MiXCR from the multiplex PCR reads. The data hold some 330,000 distinct CDR3 sequences, with approximately 12% observed a single time. This clonotype came up a few times. A junction end diverges from the germline sequence, so it may reflect a read error. These data were likewise used in another study, on T cells in Graves' hyperthyroidism and ophthalmopathy.

This TCR derives from a woman aged 18-30 years with Graves disease. Source: peripheral blood mononuclear cells (PBMCs), taken at new diagnosis, from a patient treated with antithyroid drugs. V gene TRBV7-7 combines with J gene TRBJ2-1; D not resolved. The CDR3 coding sequence is TGTGCTAGCAGCTTAGGAACTTTAGGCAATGAGCAGTTCTTC. This gives the protein CASSLGTLGNEQFF.